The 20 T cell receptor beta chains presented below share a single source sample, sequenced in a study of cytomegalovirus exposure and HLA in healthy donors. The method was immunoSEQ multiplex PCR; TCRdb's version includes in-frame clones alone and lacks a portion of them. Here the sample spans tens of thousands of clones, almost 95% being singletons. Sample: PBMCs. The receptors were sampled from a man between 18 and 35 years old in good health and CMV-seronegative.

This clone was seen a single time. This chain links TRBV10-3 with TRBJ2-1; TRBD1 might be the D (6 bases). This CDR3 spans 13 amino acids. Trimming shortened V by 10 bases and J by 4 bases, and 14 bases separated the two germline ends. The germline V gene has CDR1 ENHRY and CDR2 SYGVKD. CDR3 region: CATRQVLYNEQFF. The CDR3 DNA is TGTGCCACCCGACAGGTCCTTTACAATGAGCAGTTCTTC.

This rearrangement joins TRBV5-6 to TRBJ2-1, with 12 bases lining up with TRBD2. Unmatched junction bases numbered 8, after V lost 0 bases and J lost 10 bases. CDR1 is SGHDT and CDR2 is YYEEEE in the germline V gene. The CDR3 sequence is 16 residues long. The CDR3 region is CASSLERGLAGVEQFF. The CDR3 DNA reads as TGTGCCAGCAGCTTGGAGAGGGGACTAGCGGGTGTGGAGCAGTTCTTC.

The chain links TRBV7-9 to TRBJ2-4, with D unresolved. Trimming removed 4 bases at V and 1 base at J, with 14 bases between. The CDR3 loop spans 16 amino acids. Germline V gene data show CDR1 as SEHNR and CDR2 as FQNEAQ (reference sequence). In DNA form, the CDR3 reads TGTGCCAGCAGCTCGACCCGGTTGGGCGCCAAAAACATTCAGTACTTC. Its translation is CASSSTRLGAKNIQYF.

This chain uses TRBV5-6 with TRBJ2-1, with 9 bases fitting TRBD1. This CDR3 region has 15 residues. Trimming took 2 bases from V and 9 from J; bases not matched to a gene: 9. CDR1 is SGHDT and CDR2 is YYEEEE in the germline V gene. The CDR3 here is CASSLGDREILEQFF. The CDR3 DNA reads TGTGCCAGCAGCTTAGGGGACAGGGAAATACTTGAGCAGTTCTTC.

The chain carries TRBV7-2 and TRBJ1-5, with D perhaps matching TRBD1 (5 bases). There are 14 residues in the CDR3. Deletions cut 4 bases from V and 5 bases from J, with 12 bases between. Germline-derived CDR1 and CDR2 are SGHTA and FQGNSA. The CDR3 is CASSSPWGDQPQHF. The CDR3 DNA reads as TGTGCCAGCAGCTCGCCCTGGGGGGATCAGCCCCAGCATTTT.

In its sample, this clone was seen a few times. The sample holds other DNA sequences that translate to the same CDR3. The CDR3 nucleotides read TGTGCCAGCAGCCGGACAGGAGTAAGCAATCAGCCCCAGCATTTT. Translating gives CASSRTGVSNQPQHF. The rearrangement uses TRBV5-5 and TRBJ1-5, with 7 positions matching TRBD1. Germline V gene sequence: CDR1 SGHKS, CDR2 YYEKEE (reference sequence). The length of the CDR3 is 15 residues. Unmatched junction bases numbered 5, after V lost 4 bases and J lost 1 base.

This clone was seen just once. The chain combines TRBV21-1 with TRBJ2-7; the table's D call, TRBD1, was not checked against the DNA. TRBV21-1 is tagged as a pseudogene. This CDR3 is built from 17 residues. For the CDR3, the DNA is TGTGCCAGCAGCCTCCGGCCAGATGGGCGTCATTCCTACGAGCAGTACTTC. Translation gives CASSLRPDGRHSYEQYF.

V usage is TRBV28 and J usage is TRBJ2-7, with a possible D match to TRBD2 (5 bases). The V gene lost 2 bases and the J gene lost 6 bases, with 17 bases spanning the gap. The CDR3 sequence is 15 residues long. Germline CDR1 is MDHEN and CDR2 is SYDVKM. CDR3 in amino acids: CASSLPTAGDGEQYF. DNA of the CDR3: TGTGCCAGCAGTTTACCCACCGCGGGCGACGGCGAGCAGTACTTC.

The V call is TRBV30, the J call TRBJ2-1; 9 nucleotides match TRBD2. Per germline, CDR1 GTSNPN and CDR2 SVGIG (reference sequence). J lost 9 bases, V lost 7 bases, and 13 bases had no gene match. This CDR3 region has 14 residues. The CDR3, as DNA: TGTGCCTTGTACGGTAGCGGGAGAATCGGTGAGCAGTTCTTC. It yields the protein CALYGSGRIGEQFF. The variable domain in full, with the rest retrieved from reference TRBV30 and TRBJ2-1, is SQTIHQWPATLVQPVGSPLSLECTVEGTSNPNLYWYRQAAGRGLQLLFYSVGIGQISSEVPQNLSASRPQDRQFILSSKKLLLSDSGFYLCALYGSGRIGEQFFGPGTRLTVL.

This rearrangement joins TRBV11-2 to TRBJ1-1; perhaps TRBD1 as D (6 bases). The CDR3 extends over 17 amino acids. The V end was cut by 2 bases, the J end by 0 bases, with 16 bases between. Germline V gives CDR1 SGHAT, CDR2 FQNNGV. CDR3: CASSLLMDSYMNTEAFF. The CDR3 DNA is TGTGCCAGCAGCTTACTTATGGACAGTTACATGAACACTGAAGCTTTCTTT.

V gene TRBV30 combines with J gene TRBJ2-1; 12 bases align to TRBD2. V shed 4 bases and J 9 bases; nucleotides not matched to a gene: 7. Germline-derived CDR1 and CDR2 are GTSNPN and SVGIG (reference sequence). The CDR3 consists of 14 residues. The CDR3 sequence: CAWTGLAGKGEQFF. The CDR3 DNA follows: TGTGCCTGGACAGGACTAGCGGGAAAGGGTGAGCAGTTCTTC.

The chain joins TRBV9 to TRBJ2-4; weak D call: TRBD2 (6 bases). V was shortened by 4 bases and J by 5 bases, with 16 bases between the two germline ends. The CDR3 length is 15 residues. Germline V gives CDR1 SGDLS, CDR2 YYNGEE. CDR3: CASSTLGGGENIQYF. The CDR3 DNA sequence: TGTGCCAGCAGCACCCTTGGGGGAGGTGAAAACATTCAGTACTTC.

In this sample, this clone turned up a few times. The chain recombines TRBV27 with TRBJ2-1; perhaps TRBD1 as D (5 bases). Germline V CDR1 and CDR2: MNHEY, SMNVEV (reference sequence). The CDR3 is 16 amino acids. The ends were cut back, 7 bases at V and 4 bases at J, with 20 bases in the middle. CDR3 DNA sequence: TGTGCCAGCAATTCGTGGGGCGGAAGGAGATACAATGAGCAGTTCTTC. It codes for CASNSWGGRRYNEQFF.

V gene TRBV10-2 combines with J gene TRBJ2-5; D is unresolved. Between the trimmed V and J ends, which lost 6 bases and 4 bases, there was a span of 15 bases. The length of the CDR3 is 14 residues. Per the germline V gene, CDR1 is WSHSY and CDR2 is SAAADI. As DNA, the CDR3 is TGCGCCAGCAGCCCATTCAGGATGGGAGAGACCCAGTACTTC. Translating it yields CASSPFRMGETQYF.

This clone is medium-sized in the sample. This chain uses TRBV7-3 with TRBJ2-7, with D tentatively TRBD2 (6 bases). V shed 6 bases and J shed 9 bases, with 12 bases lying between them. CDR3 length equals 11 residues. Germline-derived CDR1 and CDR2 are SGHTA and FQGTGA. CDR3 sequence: CASRGGRAQYF. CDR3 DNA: TGTGCCAGCAGGGGGGGTCGAGCGCAGTACTTC. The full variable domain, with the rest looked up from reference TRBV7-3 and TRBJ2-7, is GAGVSQTPSNKVTEKGKYVELRCDPISGHTALYWYRQSLGQGPEFLIYFQGTGAADDSGLPNDRFFAVRPEGSVSTLKIQRTERGDSAVYLCASRGGRAQYFGPGTRLTVT.

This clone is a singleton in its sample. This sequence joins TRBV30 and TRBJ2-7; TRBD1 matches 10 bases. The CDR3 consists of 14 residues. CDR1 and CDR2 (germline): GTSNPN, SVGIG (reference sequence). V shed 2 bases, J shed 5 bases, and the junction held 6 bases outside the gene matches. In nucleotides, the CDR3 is TGTGCCTGGAGTCCGACAGGGGGCGTCCACGAGCAGTACTTC. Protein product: CAWSPTGGVHEQYF. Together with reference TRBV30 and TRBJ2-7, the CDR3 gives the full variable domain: SQTIHQWPATLVQPVGSPLSLECTVEGTSNPNLYWYRQAAGRGLQLLFYSVGIGQISSEVPQNLSASRPQDRQFILSSKKLLLSDSGFYLCAWSPTGGVHEQYFGPGTRLTVT.

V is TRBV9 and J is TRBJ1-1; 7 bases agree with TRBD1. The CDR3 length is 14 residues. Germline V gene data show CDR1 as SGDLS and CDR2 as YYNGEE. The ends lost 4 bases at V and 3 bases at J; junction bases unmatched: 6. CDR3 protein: CASSPSRGDTEAFF. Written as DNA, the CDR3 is TGTGCCAGCAGCCCAAGCAGGGGGGACACTGAAGCTTTCTTT.

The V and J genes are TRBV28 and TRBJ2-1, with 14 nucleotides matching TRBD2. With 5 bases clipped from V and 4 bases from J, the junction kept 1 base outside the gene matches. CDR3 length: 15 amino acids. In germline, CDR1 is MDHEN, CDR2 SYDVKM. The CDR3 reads CASSGTSGSYNEQFF. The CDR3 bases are TGTGCCAGCAGTGGGACTAGCGGGAGTTACAATGAGCAGTTCTTC.

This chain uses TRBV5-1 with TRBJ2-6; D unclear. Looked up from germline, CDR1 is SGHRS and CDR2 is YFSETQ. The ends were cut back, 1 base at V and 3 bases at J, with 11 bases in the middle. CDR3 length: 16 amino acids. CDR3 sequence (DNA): TGCGCCAGCAGCTTGCCCCCAGGATTTGGGGCCAACGTCCTGACTTTC. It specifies CASSLPPGFGANVLTF. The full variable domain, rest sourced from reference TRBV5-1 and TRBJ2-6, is KAGVTQTPRYLIKTRGQQVTLSCSPISGHRSVSWYQQTPGQGLQFLFEYFSETQRNKGNFPGRFSGRQFSNSRSEMNVSTLELGDSALYLCASSLPPGFGANVLTFGAGSRLTVL.

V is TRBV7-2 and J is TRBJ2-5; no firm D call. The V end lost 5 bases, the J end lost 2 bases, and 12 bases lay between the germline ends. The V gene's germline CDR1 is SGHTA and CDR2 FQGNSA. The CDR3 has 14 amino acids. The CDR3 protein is CASSAFNGQETQYF. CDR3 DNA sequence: TGTGCCAGCAGCGCCTTCAACGGGCAAGAGACCCAGTACTTC.